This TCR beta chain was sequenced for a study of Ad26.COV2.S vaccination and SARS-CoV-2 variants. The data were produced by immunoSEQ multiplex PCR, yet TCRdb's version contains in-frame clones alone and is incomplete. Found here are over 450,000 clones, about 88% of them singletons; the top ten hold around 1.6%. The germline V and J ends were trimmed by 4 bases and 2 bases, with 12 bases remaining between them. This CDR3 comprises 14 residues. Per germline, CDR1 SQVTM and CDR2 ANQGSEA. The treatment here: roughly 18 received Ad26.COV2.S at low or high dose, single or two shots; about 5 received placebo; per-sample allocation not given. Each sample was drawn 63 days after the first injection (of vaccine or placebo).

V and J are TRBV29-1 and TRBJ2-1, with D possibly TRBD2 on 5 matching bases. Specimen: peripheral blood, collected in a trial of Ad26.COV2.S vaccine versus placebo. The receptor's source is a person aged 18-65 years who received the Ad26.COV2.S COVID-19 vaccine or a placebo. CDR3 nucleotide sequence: TGCAGCGTTGTGGACTCAATGACCTACAATGAGCAGTTCTTC. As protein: CSVVDSMTYNEQFF.